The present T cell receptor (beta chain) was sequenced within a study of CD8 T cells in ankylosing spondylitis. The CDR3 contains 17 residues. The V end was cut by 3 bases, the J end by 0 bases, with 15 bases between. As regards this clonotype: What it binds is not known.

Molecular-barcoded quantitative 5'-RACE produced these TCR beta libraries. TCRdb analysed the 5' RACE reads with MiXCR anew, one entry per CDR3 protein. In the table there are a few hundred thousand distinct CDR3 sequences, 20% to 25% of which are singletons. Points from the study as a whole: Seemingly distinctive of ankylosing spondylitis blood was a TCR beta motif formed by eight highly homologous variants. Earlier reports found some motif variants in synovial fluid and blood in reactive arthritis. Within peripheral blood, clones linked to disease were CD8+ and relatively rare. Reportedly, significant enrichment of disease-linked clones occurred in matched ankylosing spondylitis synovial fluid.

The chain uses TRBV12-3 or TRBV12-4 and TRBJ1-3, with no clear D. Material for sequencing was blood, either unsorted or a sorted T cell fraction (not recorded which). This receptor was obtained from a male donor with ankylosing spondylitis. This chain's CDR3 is CASSLSFETNSGNTIYF. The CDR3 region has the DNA TGTGCCAGCAGTTTGTCGTTTGAGACGAACTCTGGAAACACCATATATTTT.